Listed below are T cell receptor beta chains from one sample, sequenced in a study of blood T cell repertoires in COVID-19. Method: immunoSEQ multiplex PCR; TCRdb's copy keeps in-frame clones and lacks some. The sample has roughly 200,000 clones; roughly 80% are singletons. The specimen was peripheral blood. The source of these receptors is a woman in her 40s with COVID-19, enrolled during active disease. Both conserved end residues are part of each CDR3. A D gene is named only where the DNA matches it firmly. Not every row has a clone size; where given, it reads once, few, many or a size class.

>TRBJ2-2|.|.|TRBV15
TGTGCCACCAGCAGAGATCTAACGAACACCGGGGAGCTGTTTTTT
CATSRDLTNTGELFF
>TRBJ2-1|TRBD1|.|TRBV10-1
TGCGCCAGCAGTGGGGGCCCCGGGACAGGGAGAGAGAATGAGCAGTTCTTC
CASSGGPGTGRENEQFF
>TRBJ2-6|TRBD1|once|TRBV3-1/TRBV3-2
TGTGCCAGCAGCCGCCGTGTAGGGGGCACCTCTACCTCTGGGGCCAACGTCCTGACTTTC
CASSRRVGGTSTSGANVLTF
>TRBJ2-2|.|once|TRBV7-2
TGTGCCAGCAGCTCGCCTGACAGGGAGGCTGGGGAGCTGTTTTTT
CASSSPDREAGELFF
>TRBJ2-2|TRBD2|.|TRBV6-1
TGTGCCAGCAGTGCGCTCTTAGGGGAGGGAACCGGGGAGCTGTTTTTT
CASSALLGEGTGELFF
>TRBJ2-7|.|.|TRBV6-1
TGTGCCAGCAGTGAAGCTCTAGCGAGAGCATTGGTCGGGCAGTACTTC
CASSEALARALVGQYF
>TRBJ2-1|.|.|TRBV6-2/TRBV6-3
TGTGCCAGCAGTTTGAGTCGGAGGGATGAGCAGTTCTTC
CASSLSRRDEQFF
>TRBJ1-1|.|.|TRBV18
TGTGCCAGCTCACCAAACAGGGACATGAACACTGAAGCTTTCTTT
CASSPNRDMNTEAFF
>TRBJ2-7|.|few|TRBV6-1
TGTGCCAGCAGTGAAGAACTGACTGGACACTACGAGCAGTACTTC
CASSEELTGHYEQYF
>TRBJ2-3|TRBD1|.|TRBV10-3
TGTGCCATCAGTGTGGGGACAGGGCGGGGAGATACGCAGTATTTT
CAISVGTGRGDTQYF
>TRBJ2-3|.|few|TRBV5-4
TGTGCCAGCAGCTTGGGTTCAGGGTCAGCAGATACGCAGTATTTT
CASSLGSGSADTQYF
>TRBJ1-2|TRBD1|.|TRBV5-1
TGCGCCAGCAGCTTGGAGGCAGGGGGCGGCTATGGCTACACCTTC
CASSLEAGGGYGYTF
>TRBJ2-7|.|.|TRBV27
TGTGCCAGCAGTCGCCCCATCAACAACCAGTACGAGCAGTACTTC
CASSRPINNQYEQYF
>TRBJ2-1|.|.|TRBV2
TGTGCCAGCATAGATGGGGCCTACAGGTACAATGAGCAGTTCTTC
CASIDGAYRYNEQFF
>TRBJ2-3|TRBD2|.|TRBV2
TGTGCCAGCGAGACTAGCGGCACAGATACGCAGTATTTT
CASETSGTDTQYF
>TRBJ2-5|TRBD2|.|TRBV5-1
TGCGCCAGCAGCTTGTCAGCGGGAGGCGAGACCCAGTACTTC
CASSLSAGGETQYF
>TRBJ2-3|TRBD1|.|TRBV6-5
TGTGCCAGCAGGGGTCGGGACAGCAGCACAGATACGCAGTATTTT
CASRGRDSSTDTQYF
>TRBJ2-2|TRBD2|.|TRBV27
TGTGCCAGCAGCCTAGCGGCGAACACCGGGGAGCTGTTTTTT
CASSLAANTGELFF
>TRBJ1-2|.|.|TRBV6-6
TGTGCCAGCAGCCCGTCCCGGGACTATGGCTACACCTTC
CASSPSRDYGYTF
>TRBJ2-3|TRBD2|.|TRBV19
TGTGCCAGTACCCTCGGGACTAGCGGGGCGGATACGCAGTATTTT
CASTLGTSGADTQYF
>TRBJ2-1|TRBD2|.|TRBV9
TGTGCCAGCAGTGAAAGACTAGCTATCAATGAGCAGTTCTTC
CASSERLAINEQFF
>TRBJ2-5|TRBD1|.|TRBV3-1/TRBV3-2
TGTGCCAGCAGCCAGAAGACAGGGTCGGAGACCCAGTACTTC
CASSQKTGSETQYF
>TRBJ1-1|.|.|TRBV7-2
TGTGCCAGCAGCGGACCCGGAAGAGGGCCGAACACTGAAGCTTTCTTT
CASSGPGRGPNTEAFF
>TRBJ2-1|TRBD1|once|TRBV7-8
TGTGCCAGCAGCTTAGGAGGGCAGGGGGATGGTGAGCAGTTCTTC
CASSLGGQGDGEQFF
>TRBJ1-2|.|.|TRBV5-4
TGTGCCAGCAGCTCCGGGACACAGTATGGCTACACCTTC
CASSSGTQYGYTF
>TRBJ2-3|TRBD2|.|TRBV4-1
TGCGCCAGCAGCCAAGTTCCTAGCGGGGCGCCACGAAACACAGATACGCAGTATTTT
CASSQVPSGAPRNTDTQYF
>TRBJ2-2|.|.|TRBV10-1
TGCGCCAGCAGTCGAAACAGGGAATTCACCGGGGAGCTGTTTTTT
CASSRNREFTGELFF
>TRBJ2-5|.|few|TRBV6-5
TGTGCCAGCAGGAGAAGCGGGTTCGGGGAGACCCAGTACTTC
CASRRSGFGETQYF
>TRBJ2-1|TRBD2|once|TRBV28
TGTGCCAGCAGCCCTCAGACTAGCGGGAGAAGCAATGAGCAGTTCTTC
CASSPQTSGRSNEQFF
>TRBJ2-3|TRBD2|few|TRBV10-3
TGTGCCGCAAGCGGGCGGGAGGGGGGAGATACGCAGTATTTT
CAASGREGGDTQYF
>TRBJ1-4|.|.|TRBV28
TGTGCCAGCAGTTTTAGGTCCGCGGCAACTAATGAAAAACTGTTTTTT
CASSFRSAATNEKLFF
>TRBJ2-1|TRBD1|.|TRBV27
TGTGCCACTCAGACAGGGGGCTTTAGAGGGAATGAGCAGTTCTTC
CATQTGGFRGNEQFF
>TRBJ1-5|.|.|TRBV15
TGTGCCACCAGCAGGGGTACTCAGGGCCGCAATCAGCCCCAGCATTTT
CATSRGTQGRNQPQHF
>TRBJ2-5|.|.|TRBV3-1/TRBV3-2
TGTGCCAGCAGCCAAGGAGGAGAGACCCAGTACTTC
CASSQGGETQYF
>TRBJ2-3|TRBD2|.|TRBV10-3
TGTGCCATCATGCGAGCGGGACGGTCAGATACGCAGTATTTT
CAIMRAGRSDTQYF
>TRBJ2-1|TRBD2|.|TRBV2
TGTGCCAGCAGTGAAGGGAGACTAGCGGGAGGGCAGTTCTTC
CASSEGRLAGGQFF
>TRBJ1-1|TRBD1|few|TRBV3-1/TRBV3-2
TGTGCCAGCAGCCAAGAGGACAGGGACTACACTGAAGCTTTCTTT
CASSQEDRDYTEAFF
>TRBJ2-3|.|.|TRBV3-1/TRBV3-2
TGTGCCAGCAGCTGGCGGGGCCTCACAGATACGCAGTATTTT
CASSWRGLTDTQYF
>TRBJ1-5|.|.|TRBV15
TGTGCCACCAGCAGAGATCGGAGTCAGCCCCAGCATTTT
CATSRDRSQPQHF
>TRBJ2-7|.|.|TRBV6-1
TGTGCCAGCAGTGAAGCGCTTCCGGGACACTACTACGAGCAGTACTTC
CASSEALPGHYYEQYF
>TRBJ2-5|TRBD2|.|TRBV7-9
TGTGCCAGCAGCTTAGGGGGGGGTCAGGAGACCCAGTACTTC
CASSLGGGQETQYF
>TRBJ1-1|TRBD1|once|TRBV2
TGTGCCAGCAGTATGGGGACAGTCACTGAAGCTTTCTTT
CASSMGTVTEAFF
>TRBJ2-1|TRBD2|.|TRBV6-4
TGTGCCAGCGGGAGCGGGAGTTCCTACAATGAGCAGTTCTTC
CASGSGSSYNEQFF
>TRBJ1-5|.|.|TRBV7-8
TGTGCCAGCGGTCAGGGTGATCAGCCCCAGCATTTT
CASGQGDQPQHF
>TRBJ2-1|.|.|TRBV19
TGTGCCAGTAGTATAGGTTCCTGGGCGAATGAGCAGTTCTTC
CASSIGSWANEQFF
>TRBJ2-7|.|.|TRBV10-3
TGTGCCATCAGGGGGGGGGCTGGCGAGCAGTACTTC
CAIRGGAGEQYF
>TRBJ2-7|.|.|TRBV12-3/TRBV12-4
TGTGCCAGCAGCCAAGGACAGAATCAGTACTTC
CASSQGQNQYF
>TRBJ1-5|.|.|TRBV10-3
TGTGCCATCAGTAACGGGGACACGTCGCAGCCCCAGCATTTT
CAISNGDTSQPQHF
>TRBJ2-7|.|.|TRBV3-1/TRBV3-2
TGTGCCAGCAGCGAATCTCCCGCCAGGTCCTACGAGCAGTACTTC
CASSESPARSYEQYF
>TRBJ2-2|TRBD2|.|TRBV18
TGTGCCAGCACAGGACTAGCGGGAGGGCCGCCGAACACCGGGGAGCTGTTTTTT
CASTGLAGGPPNTGELFF
>TRBJ2-1|TRBD2|.|TRBV3-1/TRBV3-2
TGTGCCAGCAGCCCCGGGGTGAGAGTGGCGGGAGGGCCTCGTGTTGAGCAGTTCTTC
CASSPGVRVAGGPRVEQFF
>TRBJ1-1|TRBD1|.|TRBV7-9
TGTGCCAGCAGCAAAGCCGGGACAGCCGTTTTTAACACTGAAGCTTTCTTT
CASSKAGTAVFNTEAFF
>TRBJ1-2|TRBD1|.|TRBV6-5
TGTGCCAGCAGCCTGACAGGGGGCGATGGCTACACCTTC
CASSLTGGDGYTF
>TRBJ2-5|TRBD1|.|TRBV27
TGTGCCAGCAGACCGGGACAGGGGTATCAAGAGACCCAGTACTTC
CASRPGQGYQETQYF
>TRBJ2-1|.|once|TRBV7-9
TGTGCCAGCAGTCTCTCCTACAATGAGCAGTTCTTC
CASSLSYNEQFF
>TRBJ1-1|.|.|TRBV30
TGTGCCTGGAGTGTATTCGGGGTGAACACTGAAGCTTTCTTT
CAWSVFGVNTEAFF
>TRBJ1-1|.|.|TRBV3-1/TRBV3-2
TGTGCCAGCAGAGGATTAAAATCGGGGGCTTTCTTT
CASRGLKSGAFF